The 14 T cell receptor beta chains given below trace back to one sample, sequenced in a study of PD-1 blockade in classical Hodgkin lymphoma. The sample's time point: cycle 4 day 1 (C4D1), after 5 to 7 weeks of nivolumab. Relapse was seen in all patients after autologous stem cell transplantation, and brentuximab vedotin exposure was variable. The table came from immunoSEQ multiplex PCR; TCRdb's copy has only in-frame clones and leaves some out. The sample includes some 93,000 clones, under 85% of them seen just once. The sample was peripheral blood mononuclear cells (PBMCs), taken before the fourth cycle of nivolumab. The receptors shown here come from a human donor with classical Hodgkin lymphoma.

The table lists this clone with a few counts. The rearrangement uses TRBV28 and TRBJ2-1, with TRBD2 matching 7 bases. With 2 bases clipped from V and 7 bases from J, the junction kept 11 bases outside the gene matches. Germline V gene data show CDR1 as MDHEN and CDR2 as SYDVKM. The CDR3 covers 16 residues. CDR3 sequence: CASSLGGAGAQNEQFF. CDR3 nucleotides: TGTGCCAGCAGTTTAGGTGGGGCGGGAGCTCAAAATGAGCAGTTCTTC.

This clone was counted a single time. This sequence joins TRBV7-9 and TRBJ1-5; D not resolved. V lost 1 base, J lost 5 bases, and 9 bases lay in between. Per germline, CDR1 SEHNR and CDR2 FQNEAQ (reference sequence). This CDR3 has 14 residues. CDR3 loop: CASSLGGRDQPQHF. CDR3 sequence (DNA): TGTGCCAGCAGCTTAGGGGGAAGGGATCAGCCCCAGCATTTT.

This chain uses TRBV7-2 with TRBJ2-2, with a tentative D call TRBD1 (6 bases). This CDR3 comprises 15 residues. Germline V gene sequence: CDR1 SGHTA, CDR2 FQGNSA. Trimming removed 4 bases from V and 1 base from J, with 10 bases in between. In DNA, the CDR3 is TGTGCCAGCAGCTATGGACAGCTGAACACCGGGGAGCTGTTTTTT. Its protein product is CASSYGQLNTGELFF.

The chain has TRBV4-3 and TRBJ2-2; 10 nucleotides agree with TRBD1. Germline V gives CDR1 LGHNA, CDR2 YSLEER. CDR3 size: 18 residues. V shed 0 bases, J shed 7 bases, and the junction held 11 bases outside the gene matches. CDR3: CASSQDLRTGGQDGELFF. CDR3 nucleotides: TGCGCCAGCAGCCAAGATCTGAGGACAGGGGGTCAGGACGGGGAGCTGTTTTTT.

This clone was picked up a small number of times. The chain uses TRBV7-2 and TRBJ2-1; 11 bases align to TRBD2. CDR3 size: 15 residues. V shed 5 bases and J 3 bases; nucleotides not matched to a gene: 3. Germline values: CDR1 SGHTA, CDR2 FQGNSA. In DNA, the CDR3 is TGTGCCAGCAGCATAACTAGCGGGAGCTACAATGAGCAGTTCTTC. Amino acid sequence: CASSITSGSYNEQFF.

This clone has a handful of counts. The chain joins TRBV25-1 to TRBJ1-2; TRBD1 is a possible D gene (5 bases). The V gene lost 2 bases and the J gene lost 4 bases, with 11 bases spanning the gap. This CDR3 spans 14 amino acids. The germline gives CDR1 MGHDK, CDR2 SYGVNS. The CDR3, as DNA: TGTGCCAGCAGTGAACGGGGGAGAGGCTATGGCTACACCTTC. Protein sequence: CASSERGRGYGYTF.

V and J are TRBV6-5 and TRBJ2-3; no firm D call. Between the trimmed V and J ends, which lost 5 bases and 0 bases, there was a span of 12 bases. Germline-derived CDR1 and CDR2 are MNHEY and SVGAGI. This CDR3 comprises 15 residues. CDR3 loop: CASSRFSTSTDTQYF. In DNA form, the CDR3 reads TGTGCCAGCAGTCGTTTCTCGACTAGCACAGATACGCAGTATTTT.

The chain employs TRBV2 and TRBJ2-1; TRBD2 matches at 9 bases. CDR1 is SNHLY, CDR2 FYNNEI, per germline. The CDR3 spans 13 residues. The V gene end was trimmed by 4 bases and the J gene end by 14 bases; junction bases not matched to a gene: 9. DNA for the CDR3: TGTGCCAGCAGTGTCGGCGGGAGGGCCGGAGAGTTCTTC. This codes for CASSVGGRAGEFF.

The chain joins TRBV30 to TRBJ2-6; no clear D. Germline V gives CDR1 GTSNPN, CDR2 SVGIG (reference sequence). The CDR3 length is 14 residues. Trimming cost V 2 bases and J 4 bases, with 9 bases left between them. CDR3 sequence reads: CAWSPQDGANVLTF. DNA of the CDR3: TGTGCCTGGAGTCCCCAGGACGGGGCCAACGTCCTGACTTTC.

A few counts support this clone. The J gene is TRBJ2-1, the V gene TRBV5-6, with TRBD2 matching 7 bases. Germline values: CDR1 SGHDT, CDR2 YYEEEE. This CDR3 is 13 amino acids long. The V segment lost 5 bases and the J segment 8 bases; nucleotides outside the gene matches: 7. CDR3 nucleotides: TGTGCCAGCAGAGTTATTGCGGGAGATGAGCAGTTCTTC. This translates into CASRVIAGDEQFF. The whole variable domain, filled in from reference TRBV5-6 and TRBJ2-1, reads DAGVTQSPTHLIKTRGQQVTLRCSPKSGHDTVSWYQQALGQGPQFIFQYYEEEERQRGNFPDRFSGHQFPNYSSELNVNALLLGDSALYLCASRVIAGDEQFFGPGTRLTVL.

The chain has TRBV29-1 and TRBJ1-4; D might be TRBD1 (6 bases). V was cut by 8 bases and J by 2 bases, with 18 bases left in between. The CDR3 is made up of 15 amino acids. The germline V gene has CDR1 SQVTM and CDR2 ANQGSEA. CDR3 nucleotides: TGCAGCTCTGGGGGGGGGCACAGGACTAATGAAAAACTGTTTTTT. Amino acids: CSSGGGHRTNEKLFF.

The chain couples TRBV19 to TRBJ2-5, with 9 nucleotides matching TRBD1. V shed 6 bases, J shed 2 bases, and the junction held 1 base outside the gene matches. This CDR3 spans 13 amino acids. The germline V gene encodes CDR1 LNHDA and CDR2 SQIVND (reference sequence). DNA of the CDR3: TGTGCCAGTAGGGACAGGGGACAAGAGACCCAGTACTTC. It codes for CASRDRGQETQYF.

The chain joins TRBV7-9 to TRBJ1-1, with D possibly being TRBD1 (5 bases). Trimming cost V 5 bases and J 5 bases, with 18 bases left between them. CDR3 length: 15 amino acids. Germline CDR1 is SEHNR and CDR2 is FQNEAQ (reference sequence). CDR3 region: CASSPLFGAGTEAFF. CDR3 nucleotide sequence: TGTGCCAGCAGCCCACTCTTTGGGGCGGGTACTGAAGCTTTCTTT. Together with reference TRBV7-9 and TRBJ1-1, the CDR3 gives the full variable domain: DTGVSQNPRHKITKRGQNVTFRCDPISEHNRLYWYRQTLGQGPEFLTYFQNEAQLEKSRLLSDRFSAERPKGSFSTLEIQRTEQGDSAMYLCASSPLFGAGTEAFFGQGTRLTVV.

The rearrangement joins TRBV2 to TRBJ2-7, with D unclear. V dropped 2 bases and J dropped 3 bases, with 17 bases sitting between them. The germline gives CDR1 SNHLY, CDR2 FYNNEI. The CDR3 loop spans 16 amino acids. The CDR3, as DNA: TGTGCCAGCAGTGAAAGCCCAGTTGAGGAATACTACGAGCAGTACTTC. It translates to CASSESPVEEYYEQYF.